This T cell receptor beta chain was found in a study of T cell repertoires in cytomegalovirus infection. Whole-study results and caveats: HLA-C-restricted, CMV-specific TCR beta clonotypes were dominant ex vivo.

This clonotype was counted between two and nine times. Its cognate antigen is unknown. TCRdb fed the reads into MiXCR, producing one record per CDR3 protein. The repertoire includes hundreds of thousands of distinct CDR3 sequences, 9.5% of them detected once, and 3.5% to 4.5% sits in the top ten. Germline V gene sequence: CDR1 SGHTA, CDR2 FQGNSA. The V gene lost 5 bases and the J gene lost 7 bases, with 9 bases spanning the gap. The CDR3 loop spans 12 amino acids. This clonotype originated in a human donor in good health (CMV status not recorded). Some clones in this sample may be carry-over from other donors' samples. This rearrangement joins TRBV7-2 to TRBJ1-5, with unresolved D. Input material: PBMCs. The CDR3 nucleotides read TGTGCCAGCAGCCATTATGGCCAGCCCCAGCATTTT. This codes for CASSHYGQPQHF.